The rows below give T cell receptor beta chains drawn from one sample of a study of T cell changes during pregnancy in multiple sclerosis. Sequencing used immunoSEQ multiplex PCR; TCRdb keeps in-frame clones, though not all of them. This repertoire shows roughly 38,000 clones, around 90% found once; its top ten account for approximately 9.1%. The specimen was CD8+ T cells from peripheral blood mononuclear cells, collected in the first trimester of pregnancy. These receptors all come from a female donor with multiple sclerosis, enrolled in a pregnancy study. Each CDR3 is given with its conserved first and last residue. The D gene is left open where the match is weak. Where a row states a size, it is once, few, many or the class of an expanded clone; other rows omit it.

abundance: once
j_gene: TRBJ2-2
v_gene: TRBV27
d_gene: TRBD1
CDR3nt: TGTGCCAGCAGTAAGGGACAGGGCAGCGGGGAGCTGTTTTTT
CDR3aa: CASSKGQGSGELFF

abundance: -
j_gene: TRBJ2-3
v_gene: TRBV6-1
d_gene: -
CDR3nt: TGTGCCAGCAGTGTTATATCGGGGGTTCAGGGTGATACGCAGTATTTT
CDR3aa: CASSVISGVQGDTQYF

abundance: -
j_gene: TRBJ1-1
v_gene: TRBV5-8
d_gene: -
CDR3nt: TGTGCCAGCAGCCTCAGGGTATTTATGCGGAACACTGAAGCTTTCTTT
CDR3aa: CASSLRVFMRNTEAFF

abundance: -
j_gene: TRBJ2-7
v_gene: TRBV6-1
d_gene: -
CDR3nt: TGTGCCAGCAGTGTGGGGGCAACCTACGAGCAGTACTTC
CDR3aa: CASSVGATYEQYF

abundance: -
j_gene: TRBJ2-7
v_gene: TRBV11-3
d_gene: -
CDR3nt: TGTGCCAGCTCCCAGCCGGGGAACGAGCAGTACTTC
CDR3aa: CASSQPGNEQYF

abundance: -
j_gene: TRBJ1-5
v_gene: TRBV6-5
d_gene: -
CDR3nt: TGTGCCAGCAGTTACGGTTCCCTGGACAACCAGCATTTT
CDR3aa: CASSYGSLDNQHF

abundance: -
j_gene: TRBJ2-7
v_gene: TRBV29-1
d_gene: -
CDR3nt: TGCAGCGTTGTAGGGGGAAAGAGGGGCTACGAGCAGTACTTC
CDR3aa: CSVVGGKRGYEQYF

abundance: -
j_gene: TRBJ1-2
v_gene: TRBV5-4
d_gene: TRBD1
CDR3nt: TGTGCCAGCCACGCCGGGACAGCAACTAAATTCAACTATGGCTACACCTTC
CDR3aa: CASHAGTATKFNYGYTF

abundance: -
j_gene: TRBJ2-5
v_gene: TRBV11-2
d_gene: -
CDR3nt: TGTGCCAGCAGCTTAGGTGTTTGGGGGCGTGAGACCCAGTACTTC
CDR3aa: CASSLGVWGRETQYF

abundance: -
j_gene: TRBJ2-5
v_gene: TRBV7-9
d_gene: TRBD2
CDR3nt: TGTGCCGGTCAGCGACTAGCGGGAGGTTGGCAAGAGACCCAGTACTTC
CDR3aa: CAGQRLAGGWQETQYF

abundance: -
j_gene: TRBJ1-1
v_gene: TRBV30
d_gene: -
CDR3nt: TGTGCCTGGAGTGTACAATCAGTCACTGAAGCTTTCTTT
CDR3aa: CAWSVQSVTEAFF

abundance: -
j_gene: TRBJ2-1
v_gene: TRBV27
d_gene: TRBD2
CDR3nt: TGTGCCAGCAGTTTAACGGGAGCGGGGCTTTACAATGAGCAGTTCTTC
CDR3aa: CASSLTGAGLYNEQFF

abundance: -
j_gene: TRBJ2-1
v_gene: TRBV19
d_gene: TRBD1
CDR3nt: TGTGCCAGCAGGACAGGGGGCTTAAATGAGCAGTTCTTC
CDR3aa: CASRTGGLNEQFF

abundance: -
j_gene: TRBJ1-2
v_gene: TRBV5-1
d_gene: TRBD1
CDR3nt: TGCGCCAGCAGCGGGACAGGGGGCAGCTACACCTTC
CDR3aa: CASSGTGGSYTF

abundance: once
j_gene: TRBJ2-1
v_gene: TRBV19
d_gene: TRBD2
CDR3nt: TGTGCCAGTAGTATAGATGCCTGGGCTAGCGGGGGGGCCGGGAACAATGAGCAGTTCTTC
CDR3aa: CASSIDAWASGGAGNNEQFF

abundance: few
j_gene: TRBJ2-1
v_gene: TRBV27
d_gene: -
CDR3nt: TGTGCCAGCAGTTTCTACTCCTACAATGAGCAGTTCTTC
CDR3aa: CASSFYSYNEQFF

abundance: -
j_gene: TRBJ1-2
v_gene: TRBV6-1
d_gene: TRBD1
CDR3nt: TGTGCCAGCGAAGACAGGGTTAACTATGGCTACACCTTC
CDR3aa: CASEDRVNYGYTF

abundance: once
j_gene: TRBJ2-2
v_gene: TRBV27
d_gene: TRBD1
CDR3nt: TGTGCCAGCAGTTTAGGACAGGGGGCCACCGGGGAGCTGTTTTTT
CDR3aa: CASSLGQGATGELFF

abundance: -
j_gene: TRBJ1-2
v_gene: TRBV28
d_gene: -
CDR3nt: TGTGCCAGCAGCAACTTCCACAGGGATCGGGGTCCTGGCTACACCTTC
CDR3aa: CASSNFHRDRGPGYTF

abundance: -
j_gene: TRBJ2-7
v_gene: TRBV4-2
d_gene: -
CDR3nt: TGTGCCAGCAGCCATAACTACGAGCAGTACTTC
CDR3aa: CASSHNYEQYF

abundance: few
j_gene: TRBJ2-5
v_gene: TRBV11-2
d_gene: -
CDR3nt: TGTGCCAGCAGCTTAGGCGGAGGGTTCCAAGAGACCCAGTACTTC
CDR3aa: CASSLGGGFQETQYF

abundance: -
j_gene: TRBJ2-1
v_gene: TRBV6-5
d_gene: TRBD2
CDR3nt: TGTGCCAGCAGTTACTGGTTAGCGGGGGGTTACAATGAGCAGTTCTTC
CDR3aa: CASSYWLAGGYNEQFF

abundance: -
j_gene: TRBJ2-1
v_gene: TRBV7-9
d_gene: -
CDR3nt: TGTGCCAGCAGACAGGACAGTTCCTACAATGAGCAGTTCTTC
CDR3aa: CASRQDSSYNEQFF

abundance: -
j_gene: TRBJ2-2
v_gene: TRBV7-7
d_gene: -
CDR3nt: TGTGCCAGCAGCTTAGACAGGTCGAACACCGGGGAGCTGTTTTTT
CDR3aa: CASSLDRSNTGELFF

abundance: -
j_gene: TRBJ2-5
v_gene: TRBV11-2
d_gene: -
CDR3nt: TGTGCCAGCAGCGAGGGGGGGGTCCAAGAGACCCAGTACTTC
CDR3aa: CASSEGGVQETQYF

abundance: -
j_gene: TRBJ1-2
v_gene: TRBV2
d_gene: -
CDR3nt: TGTGCCAGCAGCGCCTCGGGCTATGGCTACACCTTC
CDR3aa: CASSASGYGYTF

abundance: few
j_gene: TRBJ2-7
v_gene: TRBV10-1
d_gene: -
CDR3nt: TGCGCCAGCAGTGAGTCCACCCCGGACGAGCAGTACTTC
CDR3aa: CASSESTPDEQYF

abundance: -
j_gene: TRBJ1-5
v_gene: TRBV28
d_gene: -
CDR3nt: TGTGCCAGCAGGAGGGAGACGGGCAATCAGCCCCAGCATTTT
CDR3aa: CASRRETGNQPQHF

abundance: -
j_gene: TRBJ2-2
v_gene: TRBV2
d_gene: TRBD1
CDR3nt: TGTGCCAGCAGCGTTATGGACAGGGTCGACGGGGAGCTGTTTTTT
CDR3aa: CASSVMDRVDGELFF

abundance: once
j_gene: TRBJ2-7
v_gene: TRBV6-5
d_gene: -
CDR3nt: TGTGCCAGCAGTCCAGTAGCTTCCTACGAGCAGTACTTC
CDR3aa: CASSPVASYEQYF